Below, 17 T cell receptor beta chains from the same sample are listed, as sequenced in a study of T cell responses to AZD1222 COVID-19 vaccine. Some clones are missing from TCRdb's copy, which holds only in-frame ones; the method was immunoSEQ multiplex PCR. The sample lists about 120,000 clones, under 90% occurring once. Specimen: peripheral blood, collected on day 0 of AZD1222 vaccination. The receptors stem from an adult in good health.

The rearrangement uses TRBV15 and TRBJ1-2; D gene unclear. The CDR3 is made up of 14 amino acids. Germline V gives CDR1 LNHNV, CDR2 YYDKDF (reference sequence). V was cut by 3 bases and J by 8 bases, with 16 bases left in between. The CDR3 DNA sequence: TGTGCCACCAGCAGGGGGAGTTCTGCTGACGGCTACACCTTC. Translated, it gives CATSRGSSADGYTF. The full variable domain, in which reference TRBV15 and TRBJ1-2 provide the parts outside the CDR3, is DAMVIQNPRYQVTQFGKPVTLSCSQTLNHNVMYWYQQKSSQAPKLLFHYYDKDFNNEADTPDNFQSRRPNTSFCFLDIRSPGLGDTAMYLCATSRGSSADGYTFGSGTRLTVV.

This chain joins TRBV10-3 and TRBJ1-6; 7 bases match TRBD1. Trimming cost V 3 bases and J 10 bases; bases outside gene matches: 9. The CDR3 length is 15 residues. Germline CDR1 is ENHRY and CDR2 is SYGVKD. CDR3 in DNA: TGTGCCATCAGTGACTCAGACAGGGTCTTGTCACCCCTCCACTTT. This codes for CAISDSDRVLSPLHF.

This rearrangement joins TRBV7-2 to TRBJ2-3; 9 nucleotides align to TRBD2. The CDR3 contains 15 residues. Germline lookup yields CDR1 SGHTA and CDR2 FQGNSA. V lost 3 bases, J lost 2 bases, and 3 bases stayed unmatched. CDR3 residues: CASSLLAGITDTQYF. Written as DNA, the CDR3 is TGTGCCAGCAGCTTGCTAGCGGGGATCACAGATACGCAGTATTTT.

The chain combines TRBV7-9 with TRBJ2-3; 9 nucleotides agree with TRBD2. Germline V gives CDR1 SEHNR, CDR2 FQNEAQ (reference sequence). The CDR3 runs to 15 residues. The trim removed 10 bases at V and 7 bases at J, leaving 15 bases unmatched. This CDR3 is CATRGEAGGAHTQYF. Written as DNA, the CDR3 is TGTGCCACGCGAGGGGAAGCGGGGGGAGCCCATACGCAGTATTTT. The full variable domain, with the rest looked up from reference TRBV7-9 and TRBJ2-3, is DTGVSQNPRHKITKRGQNVTFRCDPISEHNRLYWYRQTLGQGPEFLTYFQNEAQLEKSRLLSDRFSAERPKGSFSTLEIQRTEQGDSAMYLCATRGEAGGAHTQYFGPGTRLTVL.

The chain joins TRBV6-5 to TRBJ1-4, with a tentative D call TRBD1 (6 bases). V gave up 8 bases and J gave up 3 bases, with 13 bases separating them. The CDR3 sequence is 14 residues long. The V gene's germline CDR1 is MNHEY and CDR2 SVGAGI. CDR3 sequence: CASWGGAANEKLFF. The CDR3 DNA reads TGTGCCAGCTGGGGGGGGGCTGCTAATGAAAAACTGTTTTTT.

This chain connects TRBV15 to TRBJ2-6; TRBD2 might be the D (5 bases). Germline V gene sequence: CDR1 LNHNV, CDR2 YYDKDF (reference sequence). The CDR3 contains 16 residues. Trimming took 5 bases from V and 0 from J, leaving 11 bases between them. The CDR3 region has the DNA TGTGCCACCAGCGACTACGGTCTCTCTGGGGCCAACGTCCTGACTTTC. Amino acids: CATSDYGLSGANVLTF.

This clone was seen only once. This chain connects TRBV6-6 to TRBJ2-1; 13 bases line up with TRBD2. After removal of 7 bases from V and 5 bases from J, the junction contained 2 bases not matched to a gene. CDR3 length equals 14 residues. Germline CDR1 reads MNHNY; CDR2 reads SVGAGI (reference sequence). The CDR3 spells CASMTSGGNNEQFF. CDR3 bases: TGTGCCAGCATGACTAGCGGGGGGAACAATGAGCAGTTCTTC.

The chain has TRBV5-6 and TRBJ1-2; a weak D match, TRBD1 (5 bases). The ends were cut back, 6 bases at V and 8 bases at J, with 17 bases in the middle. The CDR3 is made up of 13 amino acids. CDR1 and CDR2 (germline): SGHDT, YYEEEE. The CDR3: CASTSLQGRGYTF. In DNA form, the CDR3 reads TGTGCCAGCACCTCTCTCCAGGGCCGGGGCTACACCTTC. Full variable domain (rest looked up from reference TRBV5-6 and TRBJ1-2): DAGVTQSPTHLIKTRGQQVTLRCSPKSGHDTVSWYQQALGQGPQFIFQYYEEEERQRGNFPDRFSGHQFPNYSSELNVNALLLGDSALYLCASTSLQGRGYTFGSGTRLTVV.

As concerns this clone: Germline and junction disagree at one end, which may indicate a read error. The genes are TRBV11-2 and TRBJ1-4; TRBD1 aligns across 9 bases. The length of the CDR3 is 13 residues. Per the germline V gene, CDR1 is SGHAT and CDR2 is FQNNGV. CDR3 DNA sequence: TGTGCCAGCAGCTTAGACCGGCCGGGACAGGGTGTTTTT. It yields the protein CASSLDRPGQGVF.

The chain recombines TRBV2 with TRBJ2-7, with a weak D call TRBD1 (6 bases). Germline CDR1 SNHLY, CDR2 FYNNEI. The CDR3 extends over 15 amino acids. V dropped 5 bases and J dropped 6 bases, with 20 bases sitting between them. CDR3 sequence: CASSTPPPTGREQYF. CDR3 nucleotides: TGTGCCAGCAGTACCCCCCCACCCACAGGGCGCGAGCAGTACTTC.

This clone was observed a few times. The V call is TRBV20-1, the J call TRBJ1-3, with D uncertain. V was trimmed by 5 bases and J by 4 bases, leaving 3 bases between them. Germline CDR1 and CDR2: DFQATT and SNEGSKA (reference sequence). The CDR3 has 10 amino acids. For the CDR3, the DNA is TGCAGTGCTCACGGAAACACCATATATTTT. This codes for CSAHGNTIYF.

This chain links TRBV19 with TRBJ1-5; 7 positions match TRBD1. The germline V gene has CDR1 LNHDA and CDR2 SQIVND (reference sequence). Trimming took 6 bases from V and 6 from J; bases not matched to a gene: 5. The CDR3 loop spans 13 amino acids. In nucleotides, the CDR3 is TGTGCCAGTAGAACCCAGGGGGTTCAGCCCCAGCATTTT. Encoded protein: CASRTQGVQPQHF.

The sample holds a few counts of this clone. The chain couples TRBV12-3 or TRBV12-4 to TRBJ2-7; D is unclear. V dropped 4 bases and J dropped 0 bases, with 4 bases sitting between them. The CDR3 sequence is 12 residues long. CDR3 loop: CASSWSSYEQYF. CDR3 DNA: TGTGCCAGCAGTTGGAGCTCCTACGAGCAGTACTTC.

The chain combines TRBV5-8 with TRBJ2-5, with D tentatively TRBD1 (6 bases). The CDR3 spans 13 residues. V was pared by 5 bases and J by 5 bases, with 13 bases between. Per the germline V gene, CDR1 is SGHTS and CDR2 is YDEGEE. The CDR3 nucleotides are TGTGCCAGCAGTCCAGGGGTGCGGGAGACCCAGTACTTC. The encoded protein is CASSPGVRETQYF.

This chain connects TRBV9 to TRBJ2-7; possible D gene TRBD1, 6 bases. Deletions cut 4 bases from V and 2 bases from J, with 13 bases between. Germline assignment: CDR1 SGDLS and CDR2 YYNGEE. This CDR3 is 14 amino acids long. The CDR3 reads CASSNGQITYEQYF. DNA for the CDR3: TGTGCCAGCAGCAACGGACAGATTACCTACGAGCAGTACTTC.

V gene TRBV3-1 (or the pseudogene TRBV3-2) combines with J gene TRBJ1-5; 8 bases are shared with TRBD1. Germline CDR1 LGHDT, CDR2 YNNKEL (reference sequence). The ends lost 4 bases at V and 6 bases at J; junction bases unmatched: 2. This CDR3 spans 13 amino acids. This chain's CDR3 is CASSPTGVQPQHF. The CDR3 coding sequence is TGTGCCAGCAGCCCGACAGGGGTTCAGCCCCAGCATTTT.

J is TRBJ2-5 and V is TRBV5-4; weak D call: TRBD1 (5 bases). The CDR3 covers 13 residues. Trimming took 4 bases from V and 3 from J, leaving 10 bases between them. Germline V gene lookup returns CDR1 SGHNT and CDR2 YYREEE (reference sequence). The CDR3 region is CASSVQGKETQYF. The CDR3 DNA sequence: TGTGCCAGCAGCGTGCAGGGTAAAGAGACCCAGTACTTC.